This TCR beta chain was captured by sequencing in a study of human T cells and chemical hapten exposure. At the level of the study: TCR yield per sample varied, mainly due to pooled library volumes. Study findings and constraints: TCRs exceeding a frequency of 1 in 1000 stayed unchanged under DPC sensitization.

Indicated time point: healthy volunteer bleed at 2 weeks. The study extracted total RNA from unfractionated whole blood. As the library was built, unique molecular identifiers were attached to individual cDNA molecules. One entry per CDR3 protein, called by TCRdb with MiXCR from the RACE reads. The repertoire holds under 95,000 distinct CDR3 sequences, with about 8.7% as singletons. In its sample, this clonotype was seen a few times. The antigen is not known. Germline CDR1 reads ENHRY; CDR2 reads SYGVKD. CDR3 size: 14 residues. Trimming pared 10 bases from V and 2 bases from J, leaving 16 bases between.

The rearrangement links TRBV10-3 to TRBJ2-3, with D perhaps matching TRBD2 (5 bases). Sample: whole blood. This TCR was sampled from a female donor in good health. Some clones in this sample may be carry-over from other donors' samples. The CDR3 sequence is CATAQAETTDTQYF. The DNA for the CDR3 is TGTGCCACCGCTCAAGCGGAGACCACAGATACGCAGTATTTT.